One and the same sample provided the 32 T cell receptor beta chains below, sequenced in a study of T cells after yellow fever vaccination. TCRdb reanalysed the 5' RACE reads using MiXCR and keeps one entry per CDR3 protein. The sample has fewer than 500,000 distinct CDR3 sequences, 18% seen once. The sequences come from PBMCs, collected before the yellow fever booster vaccination. These receptors were obtained from a man aged 18 to 29 who received the YFV17D yellow fever vaccine.

The J gene is TRBJ1-1, the V gene TRBV7-6; D ambiguous. Per germline, CDR1 SGHVS and CDR2 FNYEAQ. CDR3 length: 14 residues. Trimming cost V 5 bases and J 7 bases, with 17 bases left between them. The CDR3 protein is CASSTREGINEAFF. Written as DNA, the CDR3 is TGTGCCAGCAGCACAAGGGAAGGCATCAATGAAGCTTTCTTT.

This clonotype was detected many times. The chain couples TRBV5-1 to TRBJ2-2; weak D call: TRBD2 (7 bases). The CDR3 is made up of 16 amino acids. Trimming left V 2 bases short and J 6 bases short, with 17 bases between. Germline V gives CDR1 SGHRS, CDR2 YFSETQ. In DNA form, the CDR3 reads TGCGCCAGCAGCTTCGGCAGGGGAGGGTCCGCCGGGGAGCTGTTTTTT. It encodes CASSFGRGGSAGELFF.

This sequence joins TRBV12-3 or TRBV12-4 and TRBJ2-1; D unresolved. V was clipped by 5 bases and J by 6 bases, with 20 bases between them. The CDR3 is made up of 16 amino acids. CDR3 nucleotide sequence: TGTGCCAGCAGTATGATCCCTAGTTATGTGGGCAATGAGCAGTTCTTC. It is translated as CASSMIPSYVGNEQFF.

This chain links TRBV7-2 with TRBJ1-1; D remains unclear. This CDR3 spans 15 amino acids. The V end lost 2 bases, the J end lost 1 base, and 11 bases lay between the germline ends. Germline V gene sequence: CDR1 SGHTA, CDR2 FQGNSA. In DNA form, the CDR3 reads TGTGCCAGCAGCTTAAACCGGCTTCCGAACACTGAAGCTTTCTTT. Protein sequence: CASSLNRLPNTEAFF.

This clonotype was recorded a few times. V gene TRBV6-5 combines with J gene TRBJ1-4; 7 bases are shared with TRBD1. The V gene end was trimmed by 6 bases and the J gene end by 1 base; junction bases not matched to a gene: 11. The CDR3 totals 17 residues. The germline gives CDR1 MNHEY, CDR2 SVGAGI. CDR3 sequence: CASSVRGVDETNEKLFF. DNA of the CDR3: TGTGCCAGCAGCGTCAGGGGGGTGGACGAAACTAATGAAAAACTGTTTTTT.

This clonotype was seen a handful of times. This chain connects TRBV4-1 to TRBJ2-3, with a possible D match to TRBD2 (6 bases). V lost 0 bases, J lost 5 bases, and 9 bases lay in between. CDR3 length: 14 residues. CDR1 and CDR2 (germline): MGHRA, YSYEKL. The CDR3 DNA reads as TGCGCCAGCAGCCAAGATCCGGGGGAAGATACGCAGTATTTT. This codes for CASSQDPGEDTQYF.

This clonotype has a handful of counts. The gene calls are TRBV7-9 and TRBJ2-7; D unclear. The CDR3 loop spans 12 amino acids. Germline values: CDR1 SEHNR, CDR2 FQNEAQ (reference sequence). Trimming stripped 3 bases from V and 2 bases from J, with 5 bases between. The CDR3 reads CASSFRPYEQYV. The CDR3 DNA is TGTGCCAGCAGCTTTAGACCCTACGAGCAGTACGTC.

This clonotype was found a few times. J is TRBJ2-1 and V is TRBV7-9; D possibly corresponds to TRBD2 (5 bases). V gave up 4 bases and J gave up 2 bases, with 21 bases separating them. This CDR3 is built from 18 residues. Germline-derived CDR1 and CDR2 are SEHNR and FQNEAQ (reference sequence). CDR3 residues: CASSSLFTYAGTYNEQFF. The CDR3 coding sequence is TGTGCCAGCAGCTCCCTCTTCACTTATGCCGGGACCTACAATGAGCAGTTCTTC.

In this sample, this clonotype turned up many times. The chain is built from TRBV7-6 and TRBJ2-7, with 7 bases identical to TRBD1. Germline CDR1 and CDR2: SGHVS and FNYEAQ. This CDR3 contains 19 residues. The J segment lost 1 base and the V segment lost 5 bases, leaving 20 bases of the junction unmatched. CDR3: CASSARVGDGDSRSYEQYV. CDR3 in DNA: TGTGCCAGCAGCGCGAGGGTGGGAGATGGGGACAGCCGATCCTACGAGCAGTACGTC.

This clonotype showed up just a few times. This chain links TRBV6-6 with TRBJ1-2, with D perhaps matching TRBD1 (5 bases). The V gene's germline CDR1 is MNHNY and CDR2 SVGAGI (reference sequence). V was trimmed by 5 bases and J by 8 bases, leaving 15 bases between them. CDR3 size: 13 residues. The CDR3 sequence: CASSARDPGGYTF. CDR3 DNA sequence: TGTGCCAGCAGTGCCAGGGATCCGGGCGGCTACACCTTC.

J is TRBJ2-7 and V is TRBV27; the D gene could be TRBD1 or TRBD2 (6 bases each). The CDR3 runs 14 residues. Trimming removed 6 bases from V and 0 bases from J, with 12 bases in between. Germline V lookup: CDR1 MNHEY, CDR2 SMNVEV (reference sequence). The CDR3 DNA sequence: TGTGCCAGCAGGTGGGGGGCCAGCTCCTACGAGCAGTACTTC. Encoded protein: CASRWGASSYEQYF.

This chain connects TRBV29-1 to TRBJ2-1, with 12 nucleotides matching TRBD2. Germline V gene data show CDR1 as SQVTM and CDR2 as ANQGSEA. With 4 bases clipped from V and 8 bases from J, the junction kept 3 bases outside the gene matches. This CDR3 spans 13 amino acids. The CDR3 protein is CSVGTSGAHEQFF. The CDR3 bases are TGCAGCGTTGGGACTAGCGGGGCCCATGAGCAGTTCTTC.

J is TRBJ1-2 and V is TRBV28; D remains ambiguous. There are 13 residues in the CDR3. Germline V gives CDR1 MDHEN, CDR2 SYDVKM. V was pared by 5 bases and J by 2 bases, with 9 bases between. The CDR3 DNA reads TGTGCCAGCAGTACAGTAAAGAACTATGGCTACACCTTC. It is translated as CASSTVKNYGYTF.

This clonotype has only a few counts. The genes are TRBV7-2 and TRBJ2-7, with a tentative D call TRBD2 (5 bases). V was clipped by 5 bases and J by 5 bases, with 13 bases between them. From germline, CDR1 is SGHTA and CDR2 FQGNSA. The CDR3 covers 13 residues. CDR3 loop: CASSLTRYDEQYF. The CDR3 nucleotides are TGTGCCAGCAGCCTAACTAGGTACGACGAGCAGTACTTC.

This clonotype was recorded many times. DNA for the CDR3: TGCAGTGCTATCCGCCTCGGGACAGGGAACAATGAGCAGTTCTTC. Its protein product is CSAIRLGTGNNEQFF. The chain couples TRBV20-1 to TRBJ2-1, with TRBD1 identical over 9 bases. The CDR3 has 15 residues. After removal of 4 bases from V and 5 bases from J, the junction contained 9 bases not matched to a gene. Looked up from germline, CDR1 is DFQATT and CDR2 is SNEGSKA (reference sequence).

The chain carries TRBV4-3 and TRBJ2-3; D remains ambiguous. CDR1 LGHNA and CDR2 YSLEER come from the germline V gene. This CDR3 is 14 amino acids long. The germline V and J ends were trimmed by 0 bases and 5 bases, with 9 bases remaining between them. The CDR3 nucleotides are TGCGCCAGCAGCCAAGATGCGTCCCGAGATACGCAGTATTTT. Protein sequence: CASSQDASRDTQYF.

The chain recombines TRBV20-1 with TRBJ1-2; D gene ambiguous. V lost 3 bases to trimming and J lost 5 bases, with 10 bases between them. Germline assignment: CDR1 DFQATT and CDR2 SNEGSKA (reference sequence). This CDR3 has 12 amino acids. This CDR3 is CSARTNLYGYTF. CDR3 sequence (DNA): TGCAGTGCTAGGACAAACCTATATGGCTACACCTTC.

This clonotype was observed at least ten times. The chain recombines TRBV5-1 with TRBJ1-2; D remains unclear. Germline CDR1 and CDR2: SGHRS and YFSETQ. There are 14 residues in the CDR3. Trimming took 4 bases from V and 0 from J, leaving 10 bases between them. Here the CDR3 reads CASSQREANYGYTF. In DNA, the CDR3 is TGCGCCAGCAGCCAGCGAGAAGCTAACTATGGCTACACCTTC.

This clonotype appeared many times. The chain joins TRBV24-1 to TRBJ2-2; D unresolved. The V end lost 5 bases, the J end lost 5 bases, and 8 bases lay between the germline ends. This CDR3 is built from 13 residues. Germline assignment: CDR1 KGHDR and CDR2 SFDVKD. The CDR3 loop is CATSVDGTGELFF. The CDR3 DNA reads as TGTGCCACCAGTGTCGACGGTACCGGGGAGCTGTTTTTT.

This chain connects TRBV20-1 to TRBJ2-1, with 11 bases lining up with TRBD2. Germline CDR1 DFQATT, CDR2 SNEGSKA (reference sequence). The CDR3 is 15 residues long. J was trimmed by 9 bases and V by 2 bases; bases with no gene match: 9. The CDR3 sequence: CSARPLAGAPSEQFF. CDR3 nucleotide sequence: TGCAGTGCTAGACCACTAGCGGGGGCCCCCAGTGAGCAGTTCTTC.

This clonotype was seen just once. The J gene is TRBJ2-2, the V gene TRBV4-2; 10 positions agree with TRBD1. Germline trimming cut 3 bases from V and 3 bases from J; bases unmatched to any gene: 19. The CDR3 is made up of 21 amino acids. Germline V gene lookup returns CDR1 LGHNA and CDR2 YNFKEQ. As DNA, the CDR3 is TGTGCCAGCAGCCAGAAAGCCCCGCTGACAGGGGGCGTGTTGTACACCGGGGAGCTGTTTTTT. It yields the protein CASSQKAPLTGGVLYTGELFF.

This clonotype was seen more than once but under ten times. CDR3 nucleotide sequence: TGTGCCACCATATCCGCGGGGGGGGATAGCAATCAGCCCCAGCATTTT. It codes for CATISAGGDSNQPQHF. The rearrangement links TRBV7-3 to TRBJ1-5, with D possibly being TRBD1 (5 bases). This CDR3 contains 16 residues. V was clipped by 10 bases and J by 0 bases, with 19 bases between them. Per the germline V gene, CDR1 is SGHTA and CDR2 is FQGTGA.

J is TRBJ1-2 and V is TRBV7-2, with D maybe TRBD1 (5 bases). The ends were cut back, 5 bases at V and 0 bases at J, with 13 bases in the middle. Germline CDR1 and CDR2: SGHTA and FQGNSA. The length of the CDR3 is 15 residues. In DNA form, the CDR3 reads TGTGCCAGCAGCCCGGTAGTAGGGGCTAACTATGGCTACACCTTC. Translating gives CASSPVVGANYGYTF.

This clonotype was detected a few times. The rearrangement uses TRBV20-1 and TRBJ2-7, with 9 positions matching TRBD1. The length of the CDR3 is 14 residues. The trim removed 5 bases at V and 6 bases at J, leaving 11 bases unmatched. Germline CDR1 and CDR2: DFQATT and SNEGSKA (reference sequence). CDR3 bases: TGCAGTGCTTACCGGGACAGGGATACAGGCGAGCAGTACTTC. Amino acid sequence: CSAYRDRDTGEQYF.

Comments on this clonotype: Since a much larger clone is just one base distant, this may be a read error. The V call is TRBV7-2, the J call TRBJ2-3, with no clear D. Trimming removed 2 bases from V and 3 bases from J, with 3 bases in between. The germline V gene encodes CDR1 SGHTA and CDR2 FQGNSA. The length of the CDR3 is 12 residues. The CDR3 nucleotides read TGTGCCAGCAGCTTAAAAACAGATACGCAGTATTTT. Its protein is CASSLKTDTQYF. Full variable domain (missing parts from reference TRBV7-2 and TRBJ2-3): GAGVSQSPSNKVTEKGKDVELRCDPISGHTALYWYRQSLGQGLEFLIYFQGNSAPDKSGLPSDRFSAERTGGSVSTLTIQRTQQEDSAVYLCASSLKTDTQYFGPGTRLTVL.

This chain connects TRBV6-6 to TRBJ1-2, with D unclear. V was pared by 6 bases and J by 9 bases, with 8 bases between. Germline-derived CDR1 and CDR2 are MNHNY and SVGAGI (reference sequence). The CDR3 totals 10 residues. In nucleotides, the CDR3 is TGTGCCAGCAGCTCGTCGAGCTACACCTTC. Translating it yields CASSSSSYTF.

This chain uses TRBV4-3 with TRBJ2-2; the D gene is possibly TRBD2 (5 bases). Trimming stripped 0 bases from V and 7 bases from J, with 12 bases between. CDR1 and CDR2 (germline): LGHNA, YSLEER. CDR3 length equals 15 residues. The CDR3, as DNA: TGCGCCAGCAGCCAAGACCCCGGGGTGAGCGGGGAGCTGTTTTTT. This codes for CASSQDPGVSGELFF.

The V call is TRBV6-5, the J call TRBJ2-2, with TRBD2 as a possible D gene (7 bases). The germline V and J ends were trimmed by 4 bases and 4 bases, with 13 bases remaining between them. This CDR3 is 15 amino acids long. The germline CDR1 and CDR2 sequences are MNHEY and SVGAGI. CDR3 protein: CASSSGGPGTGELFF. The CDR3 DNA sequence: TGTGCCAGCAGTTCCGGGGGGCCGGGCACCGGGGAGCTGTTTTTT.

This clonotype was seen a few times. The chain recombines TRBV6-6 with TRBJ1-3; the D gene is possibly TRBD1 (6 bases). Germline V gives CDR1 MNHNY, CDR2 SVGAGI (reference sequence). V was clipped by 5 bases and J by 2 bases, with 13 bases between them. CDR3 length: 15 residues. In nucleotides, the CDR3 is TGTGCCAGCAGTGGCACAGGGAGTCCTGGAAACACCATATATTTT. Protein: CASSGTGSPGNTIYF.

This clonotype was seen only a few times. The rearrangement links TRBV7-9 to TRBJ1-2, with D perhaps matching TRBD1 (5 bases). V was shortened by 8 bases and J by 1 base, with 11 bases between the two germline ends. The germline CDR1 and CDR2 sequences are SEHNR and FQNEAQ (reference sequence). The CDR3 contains 13 residues. For the CDR3, the DNA is TGTGCCAGCCGAATGGGGGGTAACTATGGCTACACCTTC. It yields the protein CASRMGGNYGYTF.

The chain carries TRBV20-1 and TRBJ1-5; TRBD1 matches at 8 bases. The CDR3 spans 12 residues. J was trimmed by 5 bases and V by 6 bases; bases with no gene match: 3. CDR1 is DFQATT and CDR2 is SNEGSKA in the germline V gene (reference sequence). The CDR3 nucleotides read TGCAGTGCCGGACAGGGCGATCAGCCCCAGCATTTT. This sequence encodes CSAGQGDQPQHF.

This clonotype was found once. The chain is built from TRBV5-1 and TRBJ1-2, with a weak D call TRBD1 (6 bases). CDR3 length equals 14 residues. Germline loops: CDR1 SGHRS, CDR2 YFSETQ. V gave up 4 bases and J gave up 10 bases, with 20 bases separating them. This chain's CDR3 is CASSGDRLPAVYTF. CDR3 sequence (DNA): TGCGCCAGCAGCGGCGACAGGCTCCCAGCCGTCTACACCTTC.